This TCR beta chain emerged from a study of blood T cell repertoires in COVID-19. Study context: There were acute and convalescent COVID-19 samples, and they came from the United States, Italy and Spain. Sources were T cells, B-cell-depleted T cells, or PBMCs; the material itself was cDNA or gDNA.

Authors' methods: Nucleated cell number was recorded as an estimate derived from reference gene primer amplification. The repertoire was sequenced with immunoSEQ multiplex PCR; TCRdb's copy has only in-frame clones and lacks some. That table supplies the V and J calls and clone size; D and trimming were determined from the DNA. Here the sample spans approximately 200,000 clones, about 82% being singletons. CDR3 size: 17 residues. This chain links TRBV21-1 with TRBJ2-3; TRBD2 is taken as the D call from the table, unchecked against the DNA. TRBV21-1 is tagged as a pseudogene. Sequenced input: peripheral blood. The TCR sequence derives from a woman of 80 years or more with acute or convalescent COVID-19. CDR3 region: CASGLAGGVYNTDTQYF. The CDR3 DNA is TGTGCCAGCGGACTAGCGGGGGGGGTTTATAACACAGATACGCAGTATTTT.